What follows describes a single T cell receptor beta chain. The entry originates in a study of blood T cell repertoires in COVID-19. Looking at the study overall: Samples of COVID-19 (acute and convalescent) were obtained from the United States, Italy and Spain. PBMCs, B-cell-depleted T cells, or T cells were the source of the cDNA or gDNA that made up the material.

Original analysis: Amplification with reference gene primers provided the estimates of nucleated cell counts. Assay used: immunoSEQ multiplex PCR; TCRdb lists only in-frame clones, some missing. V, J and clone size derive from that table, while D and trimming were established from the DNA sequence. The profile covers around 87,000 clones, with roughly 85% appearing a single time and about 16% taken by the ten largest. V was pared by 0 bases and J by 1 base, with 9 bases between. This CDR3 spans 15 amino acids. Germline-derived CDR1 and CDR2 are KGHSH and LQKENI. Sequenced: peripheral blood. The clonotype originates from a human donor in a cohort sampled during active COVID-19. The rearrangement links TRBV18 to TRBJ1-1; D may be TRBD1 (6 bases). Written as DNA, the CDR3 is TGTGCCAGCTCACCACCGCAGGGGCAGAACACTGAAGCTTTCTTT. Its protein product is CASSPPQGQNTEAFF.